The TCR beta chain described here comes from a study of prognosis after radiotherapy for stage I lung cancer. Study in general: Individuals with stage I non-small cell lung cancer joined the cohort between early 2018 and January 2019.

This clonotype was counted only a few times. The junction shows a germline mismatch at one end, possibly a read error. Germline values: CDR1 LNHNV, CDR2 YYDKDF (reference sequence). The CDR3 runs to 16 residues. With two-round multiplex PCR, TCR beta CDR3 sequences were amplified from genomic DNA. Used in first-round PCR were primers specific to each TRBV and TRBJ gene. TCRdb passed the multiplex PCR reads through MiXCR, listing each CDR3 protein once. The repertoire includes over 45,000 distinct CDR3 sequences, more than 25% of them detected once, and less than 8% sits in the top ten. Sample collection consisted of about 5.4 milliliters of peripheral blood drawn at each of two time points.

The sequences come from PBMCs, collected before or after stereotactic body radiation therapy (not recorded which). This chain joins TRBV15 and TRBJ1-5; the D gene is possibly TRBD1 (5 bases). This receptor was identified in a donor older than 45 with non-small cell lung cancer. The CDR3 sequence: CATSSRFGGRNQPQLF. Written as DNA, the CDR3 is TGTGCCACCAGCTCCCGTTTTGGGGGACGCAATCAGCCCCAGCTTTTT.